Shown below are 6 T cell receptor beta chains from a single sample sequenced in a study of OX40 agonist ivuxolimab in advanced cancers. The data were produced by immunoSEQ multiplex PCR, yet TCRdb's version contains in-frame clones alone and is incomplete. This table has about 47,000 clones, roughly 84% appearing once. The material was CD4+ or CD8+ T cells sorted from blood, obtained in a trial of the OX40 agonist ivuxolimab. These receptors came from an adult with an advanced solid tumor such as melanoma, head and neck, liver or kidney cancer.

CDR3 region: CASGASETYEQYF. DNA of the CDR3: TGTGCCAGCGGCGCTAGCGAAACCTACGAGCAGTACTTC. The chain uses TRBV7-9 and TRBJ2-7, with a tentative D call TRBD2 (6 bases). Trimming removed 8 bases from V and 2 bases from J, with 13 bases in between. The CDR3 has 13 residues. Per the germline V gene, CDR1 is SEHNR and CDR2 is FQNEAQ (reference sequence).

The rearrangement joins TRBV7-6 to TRBJ2-7; 10 positions match TRBD2. The CDR3 spans 18 residues. Trimming cost V 1 base and J 2 bases; bases outside gene matches: 11. From germline, CDR1 is SGHVS and CDR2 FNYEAQ. The CDR3 nucleotides are TGTGCCAGCAGCTTAGTGGAAGCTAGCGGGGGTGTACCCTACGAGCAGTACTTC. It yields the protein CASSLVEASGGVPYEQYF. The full variable domain, its missing parts supplied by reference TRBV7-6 and TRBJ2-7, is GAGVSQSPRYKVTKRGQDVALRCDPISGHVSLYWYRQALGQGPEFLTYFNYEAQQDKSGLPNDRFSAERPEGSISTLTIQRTEQRDSAMYRCASSLVEASGGVPYEQYFGPGTRLTVT.

The chain has TRBV2 and TRBJ2-3; D not certain. The length of the CDR3 is 12 residues. Per germline, CDR1 SNHLY and CDR2 FYNNEI. V lost 1 base to trimming and J lost 6 bases, with 5 bases between them. This CDR3 is CASSEDWDTQYF. CDR3 in DNA: TGTGCCAGCAGTGAAGATTGGGATACGCAGTATTTT. The variable domain in full, with the rest retrieved from reference TRBV2 and TRBJ2-3, is EPEVTQTPSHQVTQMGQEVILRCVPISNHLYFYWYRQILGQKVEFLVSFYNNEISEKSEIFDDQFSVERPDGSNFTLKIRSTKLEDSAMYFCASSEDWDTQYFGPGTRLTVL.

The sample holds one count of this clone. V gene TRBV30 combines with J gene TRBJ2-5; no clear D gene. The V and J ends lost 2 bases and 2 bases respectively, with 12 bases between them. The CDR3 is 14 residues long. Per germline, CDR1 GTSNPN and CDR2 SVGIG (reference sequence). The CDR3 here is CAWSNGLGQETQYF. The CDR3 DNA follows: TGTGCCTGGAGTAACGGCTTGGGGCAAGAGACCCAGTACTTC.

The chain is built from TRBV9 and TRBJ1-1, with D possibly being TRBD1 (6 bases). Between the trimmed V and J ends, which lost 0 bases and 1 base, there was a span of 7 bases. Germline assignment: CDR1 SGDLS and CDR2 YYNGEE. CDR3 length equals 14 residues. The CDR3 loop reads CASSVVQGNTEAFF. The CDR3 DNA is TGTGCCAGCAGCGTAGTACAGGGGAACACTGAAGCTTTCTTT.

The chain employs TRBV4-1 and TRBJ1-2, with D possibly TRBD1 on 6 matching bases. CDR1 is MGHRA and CDR2 is YSYEKL in the germline V gene. Trimming took 3 bases from V and 3 from J, leaving 11 bases between them. This CDR3 region has 14 residues. The CDR3, as DNA: TGCGCCAGCAGCCACGGGGACACCGACTATGGCTACACCTTC. Residues: CASSHGDTDYGYTF.